The 29 T cell receptor beta chains listed next were all sequenced from one sample in a study of CD8+CD57+ T cells in acquired aplastic anemia. TCR beta VDJ and CDR3 profiles were obtained from a genomic DNA template. TCRdb recomputed calls from the reads with MiXCR, one row per CDR3 protein. The data contain a few hundred thousand distinct CDR3 sequences, under 65% of them singletons. Material for sequencing was sorted CD4+, CD8+, or CD8+CD57+ T cells (not recorded which) from PBMCs. The receptors come from a human donor in good health.

The rearrangement uses TRBV2 and TRBJ1-2, with D perhaps matching TRBD1 (6 bases). CDR3 length equals 13 residues. Germline values: CDR1 SNHLY, CDR2 FYNNEI. V gave up 3 bases and J gave up 7 bases, with 12 bases separating them. The CDR3 region is CASSDRGAGGYTF. For the CDR3, the DNA is TGTGCCAGCAGTGACCGGGGGGCAGGTGGCTACACCTTC. Full variable domain (missing parts from reference TRBV2 and TRBJ1-2): EPEVTQTPSHQVTQMGQEVILRCVPISNHLYFYWYRQILGQKVEFLVSFYNNEISEKSEIFDDQFSVERPDGSNFTLKIRSTKLEDSAMYFCASSDRGAGGYTFGSGTRLTVV.

V gene TRBV20-1 combines with J gene TRBJ2-3, with D possibly being TRBD1 (5 bases). Germline V gives CDR1 DFQATT, CDR2 SNEGSKA (reference sequence). The germline V and J ends were trimmed by 0 bases and 2 bases, with 12 bases remaining between them. This CDR3 has 15 amino acids. CDR3 bases: TGCAGTGCTAGAGATCAGGATGGGGCCACAGATACGCAGTATTTT. Protein: CSARDQDGATDTQYF.

This clonotype came up a few times. This chain uses TRBV5-1 with TRBJ2-2, with 10 nucleotides matching TRBD2. Trimming took 2 bases from V and 4 from J; bases not matched to a gene: 5. Looked up from germline, CDR1 is SGHRS and CDR2 is YFSETQ. The CDR3 runs 16 residues. CDR3 in DNA: TGCGCCAGCAGCTTCGGACTAGCGGACACCACCGGGGAGCTGTTTTTT. It translates to CASSFGLADTTGELFF.

The chain uses TRBV19 and TRBJ1-1; 7 bases line up with TRBD1. CDR1 LNHDA and CDR2 SQIVND come from the germline V gene (reference sequence). V gave up 7 bases and J gave up 5 bases; unmatched junction bases: 10. There are 14 residues in the CDR3. CDR3 loop: CASTNPRQGTEAFF. The DNA for the CDR3 is TGTGCCAGTACCAACCCCCGACAGGGAACTGAAGCTTTCTTT.

The chain uses TRBV29-1 and TRBJ2-3; perhaps TRBD2 as D (5 bases). V lost 8 bases, J lost 7 bases, and 10 bases lay in between. This CDR3 has 10 residues. Germline V gene lookup returns CDR1 SQVTM and CDR2 ANQGSEA. The CDR3 bases are TGCAGCTTTTGGGAGAATACGCAGTATTTT. Its translation: CSFWENTQYF.

The J gene is TRBJ2-5, the V gene TRBV14; unclear D gene. CDR1 SGHDN and CDR2 FVKESK come from the germline V gene. V lost 1 base and J 5 bases, leaving 5 bases between the germline ends. The CDR3 consists of 12 residues. The CDR3 loop reads CASSQAWETQYF. The CDR3 DNA follows: TGTGCCAGCAGCCAAGCCTGGGAGACCCAGTACTTC.

About this clonotype itself: The germline gene is not matched at one end of the junction; a read error may be the cause. This sequence joins TRBV24-1 and TRBJ2-2; D is uncertain. Looked up from germline, CDR1 is KGHDR and CDR2 is SFDVKD. This CDR3 contains 12 residues. In DNA, the CDR3 is TGTGCCGCCAGTGATTTGATCGGGGAGCTGTTTTTT. This sequence encodes CAASDLIGELFF.

This chain connects TRBV20-1 to TRBJ2-1; 7 bases agree with TRBD1. The CDR3 sequence is 15 residues long. Unmatched junction bases numbered 8, after V lost 3 bases and J lost 3 bases. The V gene's germline CDR1 is DFQATT and CDR2 SNEGSKA (reference sequence). This CDR3 reads CSASFSGTDYNEQFF. The CDR3 region has the DNA TGCAGTGCTAGCTTTTCGGGGACAGACTACAATGAGCAGTTCTTC.

This clonotype was recorded once. This chain joins TRBV5-1 and TRBJ2-2; TRBD2 agrees at 7 bases. This CDR3 spans 14 amino acids. The V gene end was trimmed by 2 bases and the J gene end by 6 bases; junction bases not matched to a gene: 4. Germline V gene sequence: CDR1 SGHRS, CDR2 YFSETQ. The CDR3 here is CASSFLRGSGELFF. The CDR3, as DNA: TGCGCCAGCAGCTTCTTGCGGGGGTCCGGGGAGCTGTTTTTT.

The chain is built from TRBV5-6 and TRBJ2-5; the D gene is possibly TRBD1 (5 bases). CDR3 size: 16 residues. From germline, CDR1 is SGHDT and CDR2 YYEEEE. Deletions cut 0 bases from V and 2 bases from J, with 14 bases between. The CDR3 sequence: CASSLGQLNLQETQYF. The CDR3 DNA reads TGTGCCAGCAGCTTGGGACAGTTAAATCTACAAGAGACCCAGTACTTC.

V usage is TRBV2 and J usage is TRBJ1-5, with D possibly TRBD1 on 6 matching bases. The CDR3 spans 14 residues. Germline V gene data show CDR1 as SNHLY and CDR2 as FYNNEI. V was trimmed by 8 bases and J by 0 bases, leaving 11 bases between them. CDR3 nucleotides: TGTGCCAGCTCATGGACAGATAGCAATCAGCCCCAGCATTTT. This translates into CASSWTDSNQPQHF.

The chain uses TRBV7-9 and TRBJ2-5; 8 positions agree with TRBD2. Germline CDR1 reads SEHNR; CDR2 reads FQNEAQ (reference sequence). This CDR3 has 16 residues. The junction had 8 bases not matched to a gene; V was cut back by 1 base and J by 4 bases. The CDR3 here is CASSLGGGGPRETQYF. The CDR3 nucleotides are TGTGCCAGCAGCTTAGGAGGCGGGGGGCCCCGAGAGACCCAGTACTTC.

The chain uses TRBV19 and TRBJ2-5, with a weak D call TRBD1 (5 bases). CDR1 LNHDA and CDR2 SQIVND come from the germline V gene (reference sequence). CDR3 length: 14 residues. V lost 3 bases, J lost 2 bases, and 10 bases lay in between. Written as DNA, the CDR3 is TGTGCCAGTAGTATTCAGGGAAGTCAAGAGACCCAGTACTTC. Translated: CASSIQGSQETQYF.

This clonotype was counted at least ten times. This chain links TRBV20-1 with TRBJ2-1, with 8 positions matching TRBD2. Germline V gene data show CDR1 as DFQATT and CDR2 as SNEGSKA (reference sequence). V was pared by 2 bases and J by 9 bases, with 12 bases of the junction left unmatched. The CDR3 runs 15 residues. In DNA form, the CDR3 reads TGCAGTGCTAGAACCCAGCGGGAGTATCATAGTGAGCAGTTCTTC. Translated, it gives CSARTQREYHSEQFF.

J is TRBJ2-7 and V is TRBV7-6; D is possibly TRBD2 (6 bases). The CDR3 spans 15 residues. Germline V CDR1 and CDR2: SGHVS, FNYEAQ. The V end lost 3 bases, the J end lost 5 bases, and 17 bases lay between the germline ends. As DNA, the CDR3 is TGTGCCAGCAGCTTTGGGGCAGCGGGCGTCGACGAGCAGTACTTC. Its protein is CASSFGAAGVDEQYF.

J is TRBJ2-7 and V is TRBV7-6; 7 positions agree with TRBD1. CDR3 length: 15 residues. Germline CDR1 and CDR2: SGHVS and FNYEAQ. The V gene end was trimmed by 3 bases and the J gene end by 6 bases; junction bases not matched to a gene: 11. The CDR3: CASSLHPGTVREQYF. Written as DNA, the CDR3 is TGTGCCAGCAGCTTGCATCCCGGGACAGTACGCGAGCAGTACTTC.

V is TRBV7-9 and J is TRBJ2-7; 7 nucleotides align to TRBD1. There are 14 residues in the CDR3. With V trimmed by 6 bases and J by 6 bases, 11 bases remained unmatched. Germline V lookup: CDR1 SEHNR, CDR2 FQNEAQ (reference sequence). CDR3 loop: CASRFGEQGSEQYF. CDR3 nucleotide sequence: TGTGCCAGCAGGTTCGGGGAACAGGGGTCCGAGCAGTACTTC.

The sample holds many counts of this clonotype. The CDR3 nucleotides are TGCGCCAGCAGCCAAGGGACGGGCTCTGGAAACACCATATATTTT. Protein product: CASSQGTGSGNTIYF. This chain links TRBV4-3 with TRBJ1-3; D call uncertain. Germline V CDR1 and CDR2: LGHNA, YSLEER. CDR3 length: 15 residues. The ends were cut back, 1 base at V and 0 bases at J, with 7 bases in the middle.

The chain joins TRBV25-1 to TRBJ1-3; D is undetermined. The CDR3 loop spans 10 amino acids. CDR1 and CDR2 (germline): MGHDK, SYGVNS. V gave up 3 bases and J gave up 8 bases, with 2 bases separating them. CDR3 residues: CASSEDTIYF. In DNA form, the CDR3 reads TGTGCCAGCAGTGAGGACACCATATATTTT.

V gene TRBV12-3 or TRBV12-4 combines with J gene TRBJ1-1, with 9 bases that match TRBD1. Trimming cost V 7 bases and J 4 bases; bases outside gene matches: 4. The CDR3 extends over 13 amino acids. The CDR3 sequence is CASTGTGTTEAFF. The CDR3 DNA follows: TGTGCCAGCACCGGGACAGGGACCACTGAAGCTTTCTTT.

In this sample, this clonotype turned up a few times. The chain recombines TRBV6-5 with TRBJ2-3; 15 nucleotides agree with TRBD2. Germline V gene data show CDR1 as MNHEY and CDR2 as SVGAGI. CDR3 size: 18 residues. The J segment lost 1 base and the V segment lost 5 bases, leaving 7 bases of the junction unmatched. This CDR3 is CASSGLAGGYSGTDTQYF. CDR3 sequence (DNA): TGTGCCAGCAGTGGACTAGCGGGGGGGTATTCGGGCACAGATACGCAGTATTTT.

V is TRBV25-1 and J is TRBJ2-1, with TRBD2 matching over 12 bases. The CDR3 is made up of 17 amino acids. The V segment lost 5 bases and the J segment 1 base; nucleotides outside the gene matches: 6. Germline V lookup: CDR1 MGHDK, CDR2 SYGVNS. The CDR3 is CASSRLAGGPSYNEQFF. The CDR3 DNA follows: TGTGCCAGCAGTCGTCTAGCGGGGGGGCCTTCCTACAATGAGCAGTTCTTC.

The chain carries TRBV12-3 or TRBV12-4 and TRBJ2-2; a possible D gene is TRBD1 (5 bases). The CDR3 length is 14 residues. With 6 bases removed from V and 1 base from J, the gap between germline ends came to 9 bases. The chain's CDR3 is CASRGQGNTGELFF. CDR3 sequence (DNA): TGTGCCAGCAGAGGGCAGGGGAACACCGGGGAGCTGTTTTTT.

The gene calls are TRBV7-3 and TRBJ1-1; D possibly corresponds to TRBD1 (5 bases). The germline V gene has CDR1 SGHTA and CDR2 FQGTGA. The CDR3 runs 14 residues. The germline V and J ends were trimmed by 0 bases and 6 bases, with 11 bases remaining between them. The CDR3 loop reads CASSLTQGFAEAFF. For the CDR3, the DNA is TGTGCCAGCAGCTTAACGCAGGGTTTCGCTGAAGCTTTCTTT. The variable domain in full, with the rest retrieved from reference TRBV7-3 and TRBJ1-1, is GAGVSQTPSNKVTEKGKYVELRCDPISGHTALYWYRQSLGQGPEFLIYFQGTGAADDSGLPNDRFFAVRPEGSVSTLKIQRTERGDSAVYLCASSLTQGFAEAFFGQGTRLTVV.

The CDR3 bases are TGTGCCACCAGTGATTACCGGGGGCTGGACACCGGGGAGCTGTTTTTT. It yields the protein CATSDYRGLDTGELFF. The chain is built from TRBV24-1 and TRBJ2-2, with D perhaps being TRBD1 or TRBD2 (6 bases each). The V gene's germline CDR1 is KGHDR and CDR2 SFDVKD. V was clipped by 2 bases and J by 3 bases, with 12 bases between them. This CDR3 is 16 amino acids long.

The rearrangement joins TRBV19 to TRBJ2-7, with 8 bases matching TRBD2. The J call may be incorrect, as the DNA end agrees better with TRBJ2-1. Germline loops: CDR1 LNHDA, CDR2 SQIVND (reference sequence). The CDR3 sequence is 18 residues long. CDR3 nucleotide sequence: TGTGCCAGTAGTATAGACGGCGGGGGACTAGTAGGGAACAATGAGCAGTTCTTC. Translated, it gives CASSIDGGGLVGNNEQFF.

This clonotype was counted ten times or more. The V and J genes are TRBV27 and TRBJ2-7, with a possible D match to TRBD2 (5 bases). V was cut by 0 bases and J by 4 bases, with 7 bases left in between. The CDR3 is 13 residues long. From germline, CDR1 is MNHEY and CDR2 SMNVEV (reference sequence). CDR3 region: CASSLSRGYEQYF. The CDR3, as DNA: TGTGCCAGCAGTTTATCCCGGGGTTACGAGCAGTACTTC.

The CDR3 protein is CASSVEHSTGNTIYF. The CDR3 DNA follows: TGTGCCAGCAGCGTAGAGCACAGTACTGGAAACACCATATATTTT. The chain employs TRBV9 and TRBJ1-3, with D uncertain. The germline V gene encodes CDR1 SGDLS and CDR2 YYNGEE. This CDR3 region has 15 residues. V shed 0 bases and J shed 2 bases, with 9 bases lying between them.

J is TRBJ2-3 and V is TRBV4-1; 8 nucleotides agree with TRBD2. CDR1 and CDR2 (germline): MGHRA, YSYEKL. CDR3 length: 16 residues. After removal of 0 bases from V and 0 bases from J, the junction contained 2 bases not matched to a gene. Here the CDR3 reads CASSQEQRESTDTQYF. The CDR3 nucleotides are TGCGCCAGCAGCCAAGAACAGCGGGAGAGCACAGATACGCAGTATTTT.